The 26 T cell receptor beta chains reported below all come from one sample, sequenced in a study of T cells in localized non-small cell lung cancer. Generated by immunoSEQ multiplex PCR, the TCRdb table keeps only in-frame clones and is missing some. Counted here are fewer than 30,000 clones, 80% to 85% occurring once; the ten biggest clones make up about 5.3%. Sequencing was performed on peripheral blood mononuclear cells, taken before any cancer treatment. These receptors came from a man aged 40 to 69 with stage III lung adenocarcinoma.

This rearrangement joins TRBV28 to TRBJ1-5; 9 bases agree with TRBD1. CDR3 size: 15 residues. CDR1 and CDR2 from the germline V gene are MDHEN and SYDVKM. V gave up 4 bases and J gave up 6 bases; unmatched junction bases: 7. CDR3 protein: CASSSPGTGFQPQHF. CDR3 sequence (DNA): TGTGCCAGCAGTTCCCCCGGGACAGGGTTTCAGCCCCAGCATTTT.

J is TRBJ2-5 and V is TRBV19; D is perhaps TRBD1 (5 bases). In germline, CDR1 is LNHDA, CDR2 SQIVND (reference sequence). Trimming shortened V by 5 bases and J by 1 base, and 11 bases separated the two germline ends. CDR3 length equals 14 residues. The CDR3 sequence is CASSSRQGQETQYF. The CDR3 DNA reads TGTGCCAGTAGTTCCCGCCAGGGCCAAGAGACCCAGTACTTC.

J is TRBJ1-2 and V is TRBV5-1, with D uncertain. CDR3 length equals 13 residues. V lost 4 bases to trimming and J lost 6 bases, with 13 bases between them. The V gene's germline CDR1 is SGHRS and CDR2 YFSETQ. The CDR3 DNA reads as TGCGCCAGCAGCCAGGCTCCCGGGAATGGCTACACCTTC. The encoded protein is CASSQAPGNGYTF.

The chain carries TRBV18 and TRBJ2-1, with 9 bases identical to TRBD2. The germline V gene encodes CDR1 KGHSH and CDR2 LQKENI. V dropped 3 bases and J dropped 6; count of bases not matched to a gene: 9. This CDR3 is built from 16 residues. The DNA for the CDR3 is TGTGCCAGCTCACCCCTCCCCGTAGCGGGAGTCAATGAGCAGTTCTTC. It yields the protein CASSPLPVAGVNEQFF.

The chain links TRBV6-1 to TRBJ2-5, with no clear D. Germline CDR1 is MNHNS and CDR2 is SASEGT. The CDR3 is made up of 13 amino acids. V was trimmed by 4 bases and J by 5 bases, leaving 11 bases between them. CDR3 protein: CASSGIRLETQYF. Here the CDR3 DNA reads TGTGCCAGCAGTGGTATCAGGCTGGAGACCCAGTACTTC.

V gene TRBV9 combines with J gene TRBJ1-6; 9 bases match TRBD1. Germline lookup yields CDR1 SGDLS and CDR2 YYNGEE. V was clipped by 0 bases and J by 9 bases; unmatched bases: 1. This CDR3 has 14 amino acids. The CDR3 DNA is TGTGCCAGCAGCGTAGGGGACAGGGTTTCACCCCTCCACTTT. Its protein is CASSVGDRVSPLHF. The full variable domain, rest sourced from reference TRBV9 and TRBJ1-6, is DSGVTQTPKHLITATGQRVTLRCSPRSGDLSVYWYQQSLDQGLQFLIQYYNGEERAKGNILERFSAQQFPDLHSELNLSSLELGDSALYFCASSVGDRVSPLHFGNGTRLTVT.

The chain couples TRBV5-1 to TRBJ2-5; no clear D gene. V was clipped by 4 bases and J by 2 bases, with 12 bases between them. CDR1 and CDR2 (germline): SGHRS, YFSETQ. This CDR3 has 14 residues. This CDR3 reads CASSPLGTQETQYF. In DNA form, the CDR3 reads TGCGCCAGCAGCCCCTTGGGAACGCAAGAGACCCAGTACTTC.

The V gene is TRBV29-1, the J gene TRBJ1-1; tentative D call: TRBD1 (5 bases). Germline CDR1 reads SQVTM; CDR2 reads ANQGSEA. The CDR3 is 14 residues long. V lost 6 bases to trimming and J lost 7 bases, with 21 bases between them. As DNA, the CDR3 is TGCAGCGTGACAGACCCGCTGGCGGTTATTGAAGCTTTCTTT. Translated, it gives CSVTDPLAVIEAFF. The entire variable domain, with the rest obtained from reference TRBV29-1 and TRBJ1-1, is as follows: SAVISQKPSRDICQRGTSLTIQCQVDSQVTMMFWYRQQPGQSLTLIATANQGSEATYESGFVIDKFPISRPNLTFSTLTVSNMSPEDSSIYLCSVTDPLAVIEAFFGQGTRLTVV.

This chain connects TRBV25-1 to TRBJ2-5, with D perhaps matching TRBD1 (6 bases). The CDR3 has 16 residues. V lost 5 bases, J lost 4 bases, and 20 bases lay in between. The germline V gene has CDR1 MGHDK and CDR2 SYGVNS. CDR3 DNA: TGTGCCAGCAGTCCCGGGAAAAGCAGGGGTCGAGAGACCCAGTACTTC. This gives the protein CASSPGKSRGRETQYF.

The rearrangement joins TRBV5-4 to TRBJ1-1; D not certain. The germline V gene has CDR1 SGHNT and CDR2 YYREEE (reference sequence). V lost 1 base and J 0 bases, leaving 4 bases between the germline ends. The CDR3 is made up of 13 amino acids. CDR3 residues: CASSLYVNTEAFF. The CDR3 nucleotides are TGTGCCAGCAGCTTGTACGTGAACACTGAAGCTTTCTTT.

The V gene is TRBV29-1, the J gene TRBJ2-1; 8 positions match TRBD2. The germline CDR1 and CDR2 sequences are SQVTM and ANQGSEA. Unmatched junction bases numbered 7, after V lost 2 bases and J lost 4 bases. The CDR3 is 15 residues long. The DNA for the CDR3 is TGCAGCGTTGAATTGCGGGAGGCCGGTTACAATGAGCAGTTCTTC. This encodes CSVELREAGYNEQFF.

In this sample, this clone turned up a few times. This chain uses TRBV4-1 with TRBJ2-1; D gene ambiguous. Germline lookup yields CDR1 MGHRA and CDR2 YSYEKL. Deletions cut 1 base from V and 0 bases from J, with 7 bases between. The CDR3 spans 15 residues. CDR3 in DNA: TGCGCCAGCAGCCAAGTTGAGCTCTCCTACAATGAGCAGTTCTTC. Its protein is CASSQVELSYNEQFF.

The chain combines TRBV9 with TRBJ1-3, with D maybe TRBD1 (6 bases). This CDR3 has 16 amino acids. The germline gives CDR1 SGDLS, CDR2 YYNGEE. Trimming took off 0 bases at V and 2 bases at J, with 12 bases between the two ends. The CDR3 coding sequence is TGTGCCAGCAGCGTAGGAGTAGGGGGGCCTGGAAACACCATATATTTT. It encodes CASSVGVGGPGNTIYF.

The rearrangement joins TRBV18 to TRBJ2-1; no clear D gene. CDR3 length: 16 residues. The germline gives CDR1 KGHSH, CDR2 LQKENI. V was clipped by 5 bases and J by 5 bases, with 19 bases between them. The CDR3 DNA reads as TGTGCCAGCTCAGCCCAAGGACGGGCCCTTCACAATGAGCAGTTCTTC. It is translated as CASSAQGRALHNEQFF.

The rearrangement links TRBV7-3 to TRBJ2-1, with 8 bases matching TRBD2. This CDR3 is 15 amino acids long. J gave up 2 bases and V 5 bases, and 5 bases lay outside the gene matches. Germline CDR1 and CDR2: SGHTA and FQGTGA. The CDR3 reads CASSLSGRPYNEQFF. Here the CDR3 DNA reads TGTGCCAGCAGCCTCAGCGGGAGACCCTACAATGAGCAGTTCTTC.

The chain combines TRBV11-1 with TRBJ2-5, with 8 bases identical to TRBD2. Germline CDR1 SGHAT, CDR2 FQDESV (reference sequence). V shed 3 bases and J 1 base; nucleotides not matched to a gene: 7. The CDR3 has 16 residues. The CDR3 region has the DNA TGTGCCAGCAGCTTTCGGAGCGGGGGCCTCCAAGAGACCCAGTACTTC. Translating gives CASSFRSGGLQETQYF.

The genes are TRBV2 and TRBJ1-4, with TRBD1 as a possible D gene (6 bases). Per the germline V gene, CDR1 is SNHLY and CDR2 is FYNNEI. The length of the CDR3 is 15 residues. V was clipped by 6 bases and J by 6 bases, with 17 bases between them. CDR3: CASRKTGFQDEKLFF. In DNA form, the CDR3 reads TGTGCCAGCAGGAAGACAGGATTTCAAGATGAAAAACTGTTTTTT. Looking up the rest from reference TRBV2 and TRBJ1-4 gives the full variable domain: EPEVTQTPSHQVTQMGQEVILRCVPISNHLYFYWYRQILGQKVEFLVSFYNNEISEKSEIFDDQFSVERPDGSNFTLKIRSTKLEDSAMYFCASRKTGFQDEKLFFGSGTQLSVL.

The chain joins TRBV4-1 to TRBJ2-7, with TRBD1 as a possible D gene (5 bases). This CDR3 has 18 residues. The V end lost 1 base, the J end lost 2 bases, and 21 bases lay between the germline ends. CDR1 is MGHRA and CDR2 is YSYEKL in the germline V gene. CDR3 amino acids: CASSQGQSSGIFTYEQYF. The CDR3 nucleotides are TGCGCCAGCAGCCAAGGACAATCTTCAGGGATATTTACCTACGAGCAGTACTTC.

The chain joins TRBV9 to TRBJ2-6, with unresolved D. With 0 bases removed from V and 0 bases from J, the gap between germline ends came to 10 bases. CDR1 and CDR2 (germline): SGDLS, YYNGEE. The CDR3 length is 17 residues. For the CDR3, the DNA is TGTGCCAGCAGCGTAGGGGTACAGAGCTCTGGGGCCAACGTCCTGACTTTC. This gives the protein CASSVGVQSSGANVLTF.

The chain uses TRBV7-9 and TRBJ2-5; D possibly corresponds to TRBD2 (5 bases). The CDR3 is 15 amino acids. Germline CDR1 is SEHNR and CDR2 is FQNEAQ (reference sequence). V gave up 3 bases and J gave up 4 bases, with 15 bases separating them. For the CDR3, the DNA is TGTGCCAGCAGCTTTTTGGGCGGGTTGCGAGAGACCCAGTACTTC. Translated, it gives CASSFLGGLRETQYF.

This chain joins TRBV9 and TRBJ2-2; no clear D. There are 12 residues in the CDR3. Germline V CDR1 and CDR2: SGDLS, YYNGEE. V dropped 4 bases and J dropped 4 bases, with 5 bases sitting between them. The CDR3 region has the DNA TGTGCCAGCAGCACTCGCACCGGGGAGCTGTTTTTT. This translates into CASSTRTGELFF.

The chain recombines TRBV11-2 with TRBJ2-5; maybe TRBD2 (7 bases). The V gene's germline CDR1 is SGHAT and CDR2 FQNNGV. There are 13 residues in the CDR3. V was cut by 3 bases and J by 4 bases, with 9 bases left in between. CDR3 amino acids: CASSFRGAETQYF. The CDR3 DNA reads as TGTGCCAGCAGCTTCCGGGGGGCAGAGACCCAGTACTTC.

This clone showed up just once. This chain connects TRBV2 to TRBJ2-5, with D hard to call. The germline V gene has CDR1 SNHLY and CDR2 FYNNEI. The CDR3 covers 12 residues. Trimming pared 5 bases from V and 3 bases from J, leaving 7 bases between. For the CDR3, the DNA is TGTGCCAGCAGTTACGTGGAAGAGACCCAGTACTTC. Its translation: CASSYVEETQYF.

This chain uses TRBV5-6 with TRBJ2-1; TRBD2 is a possible D gene (6 bases). CDR1 is SGHDT, CDR2 YYEEEE, per germline. The V and J ends lost 3 bases and 5 bases respectively, with 12 bases between them. CDR3 length equals 14 residues. The CDR3 DNA sequence: TGTGCCAGCAGCTCCCTGGGGGGAAACAATGAGCAGTTCTTC. Protein sequence: CASSSLGGNNEQFF. Using reference TRBV5-6 and TRBJ2-1 for the parts outside the CDR3, the full variable domain is DAGVTQSPTHLIKTRGQQVTLRCSPKSGHDTVSWYQQALGQGPQFIFQYYEEEERQRGNFPDRFSGHQFPNYSSELNVNALLLGDSALYLCASSSLGGNNEQFFGPGTRLTVL.

V usage is TRBV20-1 and J usage is TRBJ2-7; a possible D gene is TRBD2 (5 bases). CDR1 is DFQATT and CDR2 is SNEGSKA in the germline V gene (reference sequence). V dropped 7 bases and J dropped 3 bases, with 7 bases sitting between them. This CDR3 is built from 10 residues. DNA for the CDR3: TGCAGTGTCGGGGTCTACGAGCAGTACGTC. Its protein is CSVGVYEQYV.

This clone has a handful of counts. This sequence joins TRBV28 and TRBJ1-4, with TRBD1 as a possible D gene (5 bases). The CDR3 runs 15 residues. Germline CDR1 MDHEN, CDR2 SYDVKM. V dropped 5 bases and J dropped 3 bases, with 13 bases sitting between them. CDR3 in DNA: TGTGCCAGCAGTCCTCATGGGACCTCTAATGAAAAACTGTTTTTT. The encoded protein is CASSPHGTSNEKLFF. Filled out from reference TRBV28 and TRBJ1-4, the complete variable domain reads DVKVTQSSRYLVKRTGEKVFLECVQDMDHENMFWYRQDPGLGLRLIYFSYDVKMKEKGDIPEGYSVSREKKERFSLILESASTNQTSMYLCASSPHGTSNEKLFFGSGTQLSVL.